This entry describes one T cell receptor beta chain. Its matching antigen is unknown. These data are taken from a study of regulatory T cells in long-lasting Graves disease. Study results and caveats: No thyroid tissue was studied; the work used peripheral blood only. Patients with persistent Graves' had lower TCR diversity than newly diagnosed patients.

V trimming: 6 bases; J trimming: 4 bases; junction bases outside the gene matches: 5. Germline CDR1 and CDR2: MNHNS and SASEGT. The CDR3 has 13 amino acids. Arm-PCR of CDR3 regions and iRepertoire HTBI primers were the basis on which TCR beta libraries were built. From the multiplex PCR reads, TCRdb called clonotypes with MiXCR, one entry per CDR3 protein. The sample shows some 280,000 distinct CDR3 sequences, around a fifth of them seen only once. The time point denotes: persistent/refractory GD, antithyroid drugs over 5 years with positive TRAb. PBMCs provided the RNA from which the TCR library was made. Diagnosis followed American Thyroid Association guidelines for Graves' disease. Roughly 9 milliliters of peripheral blood were taken and placed in EDTA tubes.

V and J are TRBV6-1 and TRBJ1-2; 7 nucleotides line up with TRBD1. The receptor was isolated from a female donor with Graves disease. The sample in question was peripheral blood mononuclear cells (PBMCs), obtained when the disease was refractory, from a patient treated with antithyroid drugs. The CDR3 is CASSRDSTYGYTF. CDR3 sequence (DNA): TGTGCCAGCAGCCGGGACAGTACCTATGGCTACACCTTC.